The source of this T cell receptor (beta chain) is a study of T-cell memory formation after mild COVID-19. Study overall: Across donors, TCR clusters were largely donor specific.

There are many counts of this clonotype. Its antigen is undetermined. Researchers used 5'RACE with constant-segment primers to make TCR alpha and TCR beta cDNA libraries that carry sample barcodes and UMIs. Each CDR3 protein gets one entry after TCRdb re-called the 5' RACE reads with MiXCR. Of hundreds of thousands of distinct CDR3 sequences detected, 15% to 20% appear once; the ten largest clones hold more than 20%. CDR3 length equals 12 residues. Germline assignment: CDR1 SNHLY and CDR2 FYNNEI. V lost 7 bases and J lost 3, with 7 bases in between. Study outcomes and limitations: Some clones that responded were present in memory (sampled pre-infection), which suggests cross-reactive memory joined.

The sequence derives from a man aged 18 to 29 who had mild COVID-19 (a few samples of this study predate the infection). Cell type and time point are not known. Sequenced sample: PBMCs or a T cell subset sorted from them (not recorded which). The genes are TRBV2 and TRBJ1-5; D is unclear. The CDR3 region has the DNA TGTGCCAGCAAACTGTACAATCAGCCCCAGCATTTT. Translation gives CASKLYNQPQHF.